Presented here are 18 T cell receptor beta chains from one specimen sequenced in a study of T-cell memory formation after mild COVID-19. TCRdb used MiXCR to reprocess the 5' RACE reads, holding one entry per CDR3 protein. Of under 350,000 distinct CDR3 sequences detected, 15% to 20% appear once; the ten largest clones hold 22%. Sequenced input: PBMCs or a T cell subset sorted from them (not recorded which). The receptors were gathered from a man aged 18 to 29 who had mild COVID-19 (a few samples of this study predate the infection). Cell type and time point are not known.

This clonotype has ten or more counts. The J gene is TRBJ2-5, the V gene TRBV7-3; 7 bases map to TRBD1. Germline V gives CDR1 SGHTA, CDR2 FQGTGA. The V gene end was trimmed by 5 bases and the J gene end by 5 bases; junction bases not matched to a gene: 5. CDR3 length equals 13 residues. The CDR3 bases are TGTGCCAGCAGCCCCGAGGGGGCTGAGACCCAGTACTTC. Protein sequence: CASSPEGAETQYF.

The chain employs TRBV28 and TRBJ2-7; unclear D gene. The V gene's germline CDR1 is MDHEN and CDR2 SYDVKM. This CDR3 has 13 residues. V was pared by 4 bases and J by 0 bases, with 7 bases between. CDR3 in amino acids: CASSWASSYEQYV. CDR3 sequence (DNA): TGTGCCAGCAGTTGGGCCTCCTCCTACGAGCAGTACGTC.

This clonotype was counted ten times or more. The genes are TRBV18 and TRBJ2-7; 9 bases agree with TRBD1. V trimming: 8 bases; J trimming: 2 bases; junction bases outside the gene matches: 7. CDR1 KGHSH and CDR2 LQKENI come from the germline V gene. CDR3 size: 14 residues. The CDR3 protein is CASSPGTGPYEQYF. The CDR3 DNA sequence: TGTGCCAGCAGCCCCGGGACAGGGCCCTACGAGCAGTACTTC.

The genes are TRBV15 and TRBJ1-1, with D uncertain. The CDR3 is 14 residues long. Germline values: CDR1 LNHNV, CDR2 YYDKDF (reference sequence). V was cut by 8 bases and J by 1 base, with 14 bases left in between. The CDR3 bases are TGTGCCACCCACGCAGGCCCGGAGAACACTGAAGCTTTCTTT. This sequence encodes CATHAGPENTEAFF. The variable domain in full, with the rest retrieved from reference TRBV15 and TRBJ1-1, is DAMVIQNPRYQVTQFGKPVTLSCSQTLNHNVMYWYQQKSSQAPKLLFHYYDKDFNNEADTPDNFQSRRPNTSFCFLDIRSPGLGDTAMYLCATHAGPENTEAFFGQGTRLTVV.

This clonotype showed up just a few times. J is TRBJ1-2 and V is TRBV12-3 or TRBV12-4; perhaps TRBD1 as D (5 bases). This CDR3 spans 13 amino acids. V shed 6 bases and J shed 4 bases, with 12 bases lying between them. CDR3 residues: CASSPRGGYGYTF. In nucleotides, the CDR3 is TGTGCCAGCAGCCCGAGGGGCGGCTATGGCTACACCTTC.

The chain couples TRBV12-3 or TRBV12-4 to TRBJ1-5; 8 bases line up with TRBD1. The CDR3 runs to 14 residues. With 6 bases clipped from V and 9 bases from J, the junction kept 10 bases outside the gene matches. CDR3 loop: CASRSDRGLSPQHF. CDR3 DNA: TGTGCCAGCAGAAGTGACAGGGGCCTCTCGCCCCAGCATTTT.

The chain couples TRBV24-1 to TRBJ2-1; D may correspond to TRBD1 or TRBD2 (6 bases each). Per the germline V gene, CDR1 is KGHDR and CDR2 is SFDVKD. Trimming stripped 3 bases from V and 4 bases from J, with 12 bases between. The CDR3 is 15 amino acids. The CDR3 is CATSDPRGPYNEQFF. CDR3 nucleotides: TGTGCCACCAGTGATCCCCGGGGGCCGTACAATGAGCAGTTCTTC.

This chain connects TRBV12-3 or TRBV12-4 to TRBJ2-1; D unclear. The germline V and J ends were trimmed by 5 bases and 4 bases, with 6 bases remaining between them. The CDR3 has 12 residues. CDR3: CASSHGYNEQFF. CDR3 nucleotides: TGTGCCAGCAGTCACGGGTACAATGAGCAGTTCTTC.

The chain uses TRBV5-1 and TRBJ2-2, with D perhaps matching TRBD1 (6 bases). V was shortened by 3 bases and J by 8 bases, with 17 bases between the two germline ends. The CDR3 contains 15 residues. Germline loops: CDR1 SGHRS, CDR2 YFSETQ. The CDR3 DNA reads as TGCGCCAGCAGCTGGAGACAGGCGGCTGGAGGGGAGCTGTTTTTT. It yields the protein CASSWRQAAGGELFF.

This clonotype was observed a handful of times. The V and J genes are TRBV4-2 and TRBJ2-3, with D maybe TRBD2 (5 bases). Germline-derived CDR1 and CDR2 are LGHNA and YNFKEQ. The CDR3 has 13 amino acids. The V end was cut by 0 bases, the J end by 8 bases, with 9 bases between. The CDR3 bases are TGTGCCAGCAGCCAAGATAGAGCGGCTACGCAGTATTTT. Translated, it gives CASSQDRAATQYF.

This clonotype turned up a few times. V and J are TRBV21-1 and TRBJ2-7; the table's TRBD1 call for D was not verified on the DNA. TRBV21-1 counts as a pseudogene. The CDR3 spans 15 residues. The DNA for the CDR3 is TGTGCCAGCCCCAGCGGGACAGGGGGATTTTACGAGCAGTACTTC. It codes for CASPSGTGGFYEQYF.

The gene calls are TRBV20-1 and TRBJ1-1, with D perhaps matching TRBD1 (5 bases). CDR1 is DFQATT and CDR2 is SNEGSKA in the germline V gene (reference sequence). V was shortened by 6 bases and J by 1 base, with 15 bases between the two germline ends. The CDR3 has 14 residues. Here the CDR3 reads CSAGGARQNTEAFF. In DNA form, the CDR3 reads TGCAGTGCGGGTGGGGCGCGTCAGAACACTGAAGCTTTCTTT.

This chain joins TRBV24-1 and TRBJ2-3; 8 bases match TRBD2. The CDR3 is 17 residues long. Germline V gene data show CDR1 as KGHDR and CDR2 as SFDVKD. With V trimmed by 4 bases and J by 0 bases, 8 bases remained unmatched. The CDR3, as DNA: TGTGCCACCAGTGAGACGGGGGGGCTCCCTAGCACAGATACGCAGTATTTT. Translation gives CATSETGGLPSTDTQYF.

The chain links TRBV10-3 to TRBJ2-3, with TRBD2 matching over 12 bases. This CDR3 has 16 residues. Germline V gives CDR1 ENHRY, CDR2 SYGVKD. J lost 1 base, V lost 3 bases, and 2 bases had no gene match. The CDR3 nucleotides read TGTGCCATCAGTGAACGGACTAGCGGGGGCACAGATACGCAGTATTTT. Protein sequence: CAISERTSGGTDTQYF.

This clonotype was recorded a few times. The J gene is TRBJ1-2, the V gene TRBV11-2, with D possibly matching TRBD1 (5 bases). Trimming removed 4 bases at V and 5 bases at J, with 17 bases between. The CDR3 extends over 15 amino acids. Germline V gene lookup returns CDR1 SGHAT and CDR2 FQNNGV. In nucleotides, the CDR3 is TGTGCCAGCAGCTCGGGGGTAGTGGGGGGTTATGGCTACACCTTC. Its protein is CASSSGVVGGYGYTF.

This clonotype has only a few counts. This sequence joins TRBV10-3 and TRBJ1-1; TRBD1 agrees at 9 bases. The germline V gene encodes CDR1 ENHRY and CDR2 SYGVKD. The V segment lost 4 bases and the J segment 1 base; nucleotides outside the gene matches: 13. The CDR3 is made up of 18 amino acids. CDR3 loop: CAISVSLGQGGGNTEAFF. The CDR3 DNA reads as TGTGCCATCAGTGTCTCGCTGGGACAGGGAGGAGGGAACACTGAAGCTTTCTTT.

This clonotype appeared a few times. This chain links TRBV25-1 with TRBJ2-1; D is undetermined. The CDR3 has 10 residues. Germline CDR1 MGHDK, CDR2 SYGVNS. V was shortened by 8 bases and J by 5 bases, with 4 bases between the two germline ends. The CDR3 loop reads CASANNEQFF. CDR3 bases: TGTGCCAGCGCTAACAATGAGCAGTTCTTC.

This chain uses TRBV30 with TRBJ2-1; D ambiguous. This CDR3 contains 12 residues. Per the germline V gene, CDR1 is GTSNPN and CDR2 is SVGIG (reference sequence). V was trimmed by 2 bases and J by 7 bases, leaving 9 bases between them. This CDR3 reads CAWSSRVNEQFF. Here the CDR3 DNA reads TGTGCCTGGAGTTCCCGGGTAAATGAGCAGTTCTTC. Complete variable domain (other parts from reference TRBV30 and TRBJ2-1): SQTIHQWPATLVQPVGSPLSLECTVEGTSNPNLYWYRQAAGRGLQLLFYSVGIGQISSEVPQNLSASRPQDRQFILSSKKLLLSDSGFYLCAWSSRVNEQFFGPGTRLTVL.